This T cell receptor (beta chain) was found in a study of blood T cell repertoires in COVID-19. The age range of participants was 18 to 89 years, with residence in fewer than 25 US areas. Allocation to cohorts depended on clinical history reported by the participants. Cohort 3 recovery required two negative PCRs, clearance, or symptom resolution. The V gene end was trimmed by 3 bases and the J gene end by 3 bases; junction bases not matched to a gene: 0. CDR3 length equals 13 residues. The germline CDR1 and CDR2 sequences are DFQATT and SNEGSKA (reference sequence). Original handling: By means of reference gene primer amplification, nucleated cell counts were estimated. The data were produced by immunoSEQ multiplex PCR, yet TCRdb's version contains in-frame clones alone and is incomplete. V, J and clone size are those of that table, while D and trimming were read from the DNA. Seen here are around 310,000 clones, 85% to 90% observed once, and the top ten hold over 8.5%.

The specimen sequenced was PBMCs or T cells enriched from blood (not recorded which). The origin of this receptor is a young woman who had recovered from COVID-19. The V gene is TRBV20-1, the J gene TRBJ2-3, with TRBD2 matching over 10 bases. CDR3 DNA sequence: TGCAGTGCTAGTAGCGGGGGGACAGATACGCAGTATTTT. It specifies CSASSGGTDTQYF.